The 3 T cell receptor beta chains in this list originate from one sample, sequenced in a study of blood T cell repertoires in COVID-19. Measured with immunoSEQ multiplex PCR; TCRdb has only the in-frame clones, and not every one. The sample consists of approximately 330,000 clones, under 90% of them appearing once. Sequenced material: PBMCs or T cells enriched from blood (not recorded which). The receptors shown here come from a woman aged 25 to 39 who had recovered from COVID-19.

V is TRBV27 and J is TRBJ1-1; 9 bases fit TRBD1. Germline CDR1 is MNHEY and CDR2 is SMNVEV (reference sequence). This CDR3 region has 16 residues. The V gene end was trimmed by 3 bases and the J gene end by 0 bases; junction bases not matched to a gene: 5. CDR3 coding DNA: TGTGCCAGCAGTTTGACAGGGGGTGGCGTGAACACTGAAGCTTTCTTT. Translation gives CASSLTGGGVNTEAFF.

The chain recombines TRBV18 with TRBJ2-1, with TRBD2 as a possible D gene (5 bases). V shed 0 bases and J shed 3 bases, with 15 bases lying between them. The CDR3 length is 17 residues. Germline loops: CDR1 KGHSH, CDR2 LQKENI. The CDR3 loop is CASSPPRGERHYNEQFF. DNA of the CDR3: TGTGCCAGCTCACCACCCCGTGGGGAGAGACACTACAATGAGCAGTTCTTC.

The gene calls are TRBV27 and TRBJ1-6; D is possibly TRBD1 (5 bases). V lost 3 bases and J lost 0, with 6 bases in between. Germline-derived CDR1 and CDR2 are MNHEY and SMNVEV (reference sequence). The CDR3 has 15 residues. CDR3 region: CASSFRGSYNSPLHF. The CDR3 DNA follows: TGTGCCAGCAGTTTTAGGGGCTCCTATAATTCACCCCTCCACTTT.